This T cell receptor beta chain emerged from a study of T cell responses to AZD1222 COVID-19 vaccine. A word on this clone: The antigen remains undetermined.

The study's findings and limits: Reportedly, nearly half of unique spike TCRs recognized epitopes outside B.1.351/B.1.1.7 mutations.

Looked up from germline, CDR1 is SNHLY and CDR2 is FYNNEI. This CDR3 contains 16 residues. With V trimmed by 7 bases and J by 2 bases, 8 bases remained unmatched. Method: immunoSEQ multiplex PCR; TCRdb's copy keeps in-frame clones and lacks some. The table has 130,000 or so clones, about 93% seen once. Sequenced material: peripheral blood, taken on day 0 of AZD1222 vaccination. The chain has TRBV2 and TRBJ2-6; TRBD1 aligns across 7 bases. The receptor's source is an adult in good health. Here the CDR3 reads CASNPEDRTGANVLTF. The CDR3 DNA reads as TGTGCCAGCAACCCGGAGGACAGGACTGGGGCCAACGTCCTGACTTTC. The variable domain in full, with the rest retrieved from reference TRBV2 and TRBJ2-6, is EPEVTQTPSHQVTQMGQEVILRCVPISNHLYFYWYRQILGQKVEFLVSFYNNEISEKSEIFDDQFSVERPDGSNFTLKIRSTKLEDSAMYFCASNPEDRTGANVLTFGAGSRLTVL.